This T cell receptor beta chain was obtained from a study of T-cell reconstitution after alpha-beta-depleted transplantation in children. It was with unique molecular identifiers that the TCRbeta library was prepared. TCRdb itself ran the PCR reads through MiXCR, one entry per CDR3 protein. The data show about 250,000 distinct CDR3 sequences, with 24% seen just once and around 4.8% held by the top ten. Germline values: CDR1 SQVTM, CDR2 ANQGSEA. The CDR3 has 11 residues. V dropped 4 bases and J dropped 5 bases, with 5 bases sitting between them. In its sample, this clonotype was seen many times. Its antigen remains unknown. Regarding the study as a whole: At one year after transplant, newly produced T cells mostly accounted for T-cell counts and diversity. Roughly two months post-transplant, alpha-beta T cells reportedly originated from several hundred graft clones that had expanded.

The source is a female patient aged 2-9 years who had a stem cell transplant for congenital amegakaryocytic thrombocytopenia, so the T cells may come from the graft donor. The sequences come from PBMCs, mostly from graft donor cells, collected 360 days after TCRalphabeta/CD19-depleted stem cell transplant. The chain combines TRBV29-1 with TRBJ2-2; D ambiguous. The CDR3: CSVARTGELFF. The CDR3 nucleotides read TGCAGCGTTGCCAGGACCGGGGAGCTGTTTTTT.